This TCR beta chain was recorded in a study of blood T cell repertoires in COVID-19. From germline, CDR1 is KGHDR and CDR2 SFDVKD. Trimming took off 3 bases at V and 0 bases at J, with 8 bases between the two ends. The CDR3 is made up of 15 amino acids. Using immunoSEQ multiplex PCR, the repertoire was profiled, and TCRdb retains in-frame clones only, with some absent. The repertoire includes 150,000 to 200,000 clones, under 80% of them detected once, and about 17% sits in the top ten. The receptor was isolated from a woman aged 50 to 60 with acute COVID-19. V is TRBV24-1 and J is TRBJ2-4, with D possibly TRBD1 on 6 matching bases. The specimen was PBMCs or T cells enriched from blood (not recorded which). In nucleotides, the CDR3 is TGTGCCACCAGTGATCCCAGGGGAGCCAAAAACATTCAGTACTTC. It codes for CATSDPRGAKNIQYF.